What follows describes a single TCR beta chain. No antigen is known for it. No base qualities exist here, and no much larger clone lies one base off it. The roughly 39 donors, aged roughly 6 to 100 years, were systemically healthy Caucasian individuals from Russia. Each donor gave ten milliliters of peripheral blood, drawn into EDTA-treated Vacutainer tubes. PBMCs were isolated by Ficoll-Paque density-gradient centrifugation, with at least 7 million obtained per sample. Total RNA was extracted from PBMCs with Trizol reagent, with at least 5.5 micrograms obtained per sample. For every donor, flow cytometry on a PBMC aliquot measured the percentage of naive CD45RAhigh/CD27high T cells. The sample belongs to a study of blood T cells in healthy people across ages (dated by TCRdb to the mid-2010s). Concerning the study at large: In model experiments, roughly one uniquely barcoded TCR beta cDNA molecule per two T cells was captured by template switching. Age-related changes in TCR beta repertoire diversity were measured in the study by deep sequencing normalized with unique cDNA molecular identifiers. Donors were grouped into four age groups: young (average roughly 17 years), middle-aged (roughly 38), aged (about 59) and long-lived (about 90). To avoid experimental bias, donors of different ages were distributed randomly across sequencing lanes. Using the same blood draw, the study looked at two additional independent replicas of 1 million unique cDNA reads for two donors, one aged 18 to 30 and the other aged 80 or older. Overall results and qualifications from the work: Compared with the aged group, more naive CD4+ T cells, fewer expanded clones and increased TCR diversity were shown by the long-lived group, suggesting age selection. A strong correlation was found between observed TCR beta diversity and the percentage of naive T cells measured by flow cytometry. Total diversity estimates from one million sequenced T cells were considered lower bounds and underestimates. Conclusive comparison of naive and antigen-experienced compartments was prevented by the profiling of bulk unsorted PBMCs. As age increased, observed TCR beta diversity per million T cells dropped in a roughly linear way, and a significant reduction was already evident by age about 40. The CMV infection status of donors was not known, potentially confounding age-related changes in expanded clonotypes.

The library was generated by 5' RACE. Sequencing was carried out with an Illumina HiSeq 2500. A second PCR of about 6 to 11 cycles was performed with a sample-barcoded 5' primer and a J-beta primer mix. A unique molecular identifier was introduced onto each TCR beta cDNA molecule by a template-switch 5' adaptor carrying 12 random nucleotides. Each sample yielded at least 2.5 million CDR3-containing paired-end reads. The Mint cDNA synthesis kit, primed by a TRBC-specific oligonucleotide, was used to synthesize first-strand cDNA from all RNA. All cDNA was treated with uracil-DNA glycosylase and then went through a first 18-cycle PCR with the universal primers M1SS and BC2_uni_R. On the authors' methods: For normalization, 1 million high-quality reads were randomly selected from each sample, with every read carrying a distinct molecular identifier. Instead of being binned into consensus sequences, reads that shared molecular identifiers were thrown out. MiTCR, set to a Q25 quality threshold and the strictest error-elimination algorithm, was used for CDR3 identification, clonotype clustering and error correction. A nonparametric unseen species model using Euler transformation provided a lower-bound estimate of total TCR beta diversity. The public reads were reanalyzed by TCRdb: fastp trimming at Q25, MiXCR alignment, in-frame beta chains only. For every CDR3 protein sequence, its rows merge into one entry that carries the most common genes and DNA. The V and J calls reflect TCRdb's pipeline rather than the authors' work. This sample is represented by under 1 million distinct CDR3 sequences; under 45% of them were singletons. Jointly, the top ten make up roughly 19% of the sample.

From cysteine to phenylalanine, the CDR3 is 15 amino acids long. CDR3 DNA is the only sequence kept; it has 45 bases, read in frame from the first base. Sequences GTSNPN (CDR1) and SVGIG (CDR2) are obtained from the germline V gene (reference sequence). The junction shows trimming of 0 bases on V and 5 bases on J, plus 14 bases between the germline ends. Recombination linked TRBV30 to TRBJ1-5, with no D gene named confidently. This receptor was obtained from a man between 60 and 70 years old in good health. The sequenced sample consisted of blood. CDR3 reads: CAWSVGGGVDQPQHF. The nucleotides are TGTGCCTGGAGTGTTGGAGGAGGTGTGGATCAGCCCCAGCATTTT.